The present TCR beta chain was sequenced within a study of T cell repertoires in aging, cancer and after chemotherapy. Rearranged V-D-J TRB sequences were amplified with a mixed TRB-A/B primer pool. TCRdb reprocessed the multiplex PCR reads via MiXCR and lists one record per CDR3 protein. The repertoire holds some 760 distinct CDR3 sequences, with about 32% as singletons. This clonotype is large within its sample. Amplification of TCR beta used genomic DNA extracted from peripheral blood. Trimming took 4 bases from V and 3 from J, leaving 7 bases between them. This CDR3 comprises 12 residues. Looked up from germline, CDR1 is SEHNR and CDR2 is FQNEAQ (reference sequence).

The rearrangement joins TRBV7-9 to TRBJ2-7, with D possibly matching TRBD2 (5 bases). Sequencing used blood. The receptor's source is a human donor with a solid tumor. CDR3 DNA sequence: TGTGCCAGCAGCTCCCGGGACTACGAGCAGTACTTC. Protein sequence: CASSSRDYEQYF.